This TCR beta chain was found in a study of control samples from healthy donors and cancer patients. TCRdb's copy holds only in-frame clones and misses some; the assay was immunoSEQ multiplex PCR. This table has about 120,000 clones, over 90% appearing once. CDR1 and CDR2 (germline): SQVTM, ANQGSEA. The length of the CDR3 is 15 residues. After removal of 0 bases from V and 0 bases from J, the junction contained 4 bases not matched to a gene. The TCR was taken from a man between 25 and 39 years old in good health. The sequenced sample consisted of blood. The chain carries TRBV29-1 and TRBJ1-1; 7 bases fit TRBD1. In DNA form, the CDR3 reads TGCAGCGTTGAAGATTGGGGGACAGTGAACACTGAAGCTTTCTTT. It codes for CSVEDWGTVNTEAFF.